The subject of this entry is one TCR beta chain. Its target is unknown. The table came from immunoSEQ multiplex PCR; TCRdb's copy has only in-frame clones and leaves some out. The table has about 140,000 clones, roughly 90% seen once. This specimen belongs to a study of T cell responses to AZD1222 COVID-19 vaccine. Study as a whole: Second doses that came at about 4 or about 12 weeks were put together. Study-wide results and limits: Samples come after the peak T cell response, not at day 14. The reported proportion of spike-specific TCRs targeting unmutated variant regions was nearly half.

Per germline, CDR1 GTSNPN and CDR2 SVGIG (reference sequence). The CDR3 extends over 17 amino acids. Deletions cut 0 bases from V and 0 bases from J, with 15 bases between. The clonotype was recovered from an adult in good health. The sequenced sample was peripheral blood, obtained on day 0 of AZD1222 vaccination. This chain links TRBV30 with TRBJ1-3; D uncertain. CDR3 sequence (DNA): TGTGCCTGGAGTGTATGGGGAGCCACTTTCTCTGGAAACACCATATATTTT. Amino acids: CAWSVWGATFSGNTIYF.